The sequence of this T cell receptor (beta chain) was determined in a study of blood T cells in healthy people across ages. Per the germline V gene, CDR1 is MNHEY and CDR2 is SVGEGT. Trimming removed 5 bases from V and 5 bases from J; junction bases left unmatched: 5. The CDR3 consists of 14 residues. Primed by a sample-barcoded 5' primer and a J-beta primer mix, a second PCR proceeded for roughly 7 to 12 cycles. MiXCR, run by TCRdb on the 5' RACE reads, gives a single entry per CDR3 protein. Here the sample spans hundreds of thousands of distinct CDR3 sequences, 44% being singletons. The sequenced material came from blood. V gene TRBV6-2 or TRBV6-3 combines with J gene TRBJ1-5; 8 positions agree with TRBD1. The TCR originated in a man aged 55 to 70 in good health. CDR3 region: CASSRTGIHQPQHF. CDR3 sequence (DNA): TGTGCCAGCAGTAGGACAGGGATCCATCAGCCCCAGCATTTT.